One and the same sample provided the 10 T cell receptor beta chains below, sequenced in a study of cytomegalovirus exposure and HLA in healthy donors. The PCR had 60 Vbeta and 13 Jbeta primers. The table came from immunoSEQ multiplex PCR; TCRdb's copy has only in-frame clones and leaves some out. The table lists over 150,000 clones, almost 75% of them singletons, with around 3.3% in the top ten. Input material: PBMCs. These receptors all stem from a woman aged 30 to 39 in good health and CMV-seropositive.

This sequence joins TRBV9 and TRBJ1-1; 10 bases match TRBD1. Germline-derived CDR1 and CDR2 are SGDLS and YYNGEE. With V trimmed by 4 bases and J by 1 base, 4 bases remained unmatched. The CDR3 runs to 15 residues. The CDR3 spells CASSTTGGSNTEAFF. CDR3 in DNA: TGTGCCAGCAGCACGACAGGGGGCTCGAACACTGAAGCTTTCTTT. Full variable domain (remainder filled in from reference TRBV9 and TRBJ1-1): DSGVTQTPKHLITATGQRVTLRCSPRSGDLSVYWYQQSLDQGLQFLIQYYNGEERAKGNILERFSAQQFPDLHSELNLSSLELGDSALYFCASSTTGGSNTEAFFGQGTRLTVV.

Turning to this clone: The junction differs from germline at one of its ends, possibly a read error. The chain joins TRBV2 to TRBJ2-7; TRBD1 agrees at 8 bases. The CDR3 consists of 12 residues. Germline CDR1 SNHLY, CDR2 FYNNEI. CDR3 bases: TGTGCCAGCAGAGCGACAGGGGCCGAGCAGTATTTC. Its translation: CASRATGAEQYF.

The V gene is TRBV7-6, the J gene TRBJ2-5; TRBD2 might be the D (5 bases). The J call may be incorrect, as the DNA end agrees better with TRBJ2-7. CDR1 is SGHVS and CDR2 is FNYEAQ in the germline V gene. The CDR3 totals 14 residues. The CDR3, as DNA: TGTGCCAGCAGCCTAAAGCGGAGCTCCTACGAGCAGTACTTC. It codes for CASSLKRSSYEQYF.

The rearrangement links TRBV2 to TRBJ2-1; TRBD2 is a possible D gene (5 bases). The length of the CDR3 is 13 residues. V was shortened by 4 bases and J by 7 bases, with 11 bases between the two germline ends. CDR1 and CDR2 from the germline V gene are SNHLY and FYNNEI. CDR3 DNA: TGTGCCAGCAGTGGTTTTTGGGAGAATGAGCAGTTCTTC. Translating it yields CASSGFWENEQFF. The variable domain in full, with the rest retrieved from reference TRBV2 and TRBJ2-1, is EPEVTQTPSHQVTQMGQEVILRCVPISNHLYFYWYRQILGQKVEFLVSFYNNEISEKSEIFDDQFSVERPDGSNFTLKIRSTKLEDSAMYFCASSGFWENEQFFGPGTRLTVL.

The chain employs TRBV27 and TRBJ2-7; no clear D gene. The germline V gene encodes CDR1 MNHEY and CDR2 SMNVEV (reference sequence). CDR3 length equals 13 residues. V lost 8 bases and J 1 base, leaving 12 bases between the germline ends. CDR3 protein: CASRPGGSYEQYF. DNA of the CDR3: TGTGCCAGCCGTCCGGGTGGATCCTACGAGCAGTACTTC.

This clone has only one observation. The chain employs TRBV19 and TRBJ1-1; tentatively, D is TRBD1 (5 bases). Germline CDR1 and CDR2: LNHDA and SQIVND (reference sequence). The V gene lost 2 bases and the J gene lost 1 base, with 8 bases spanning the gap. The CDR3 covers 14 residues. CDR3 protein: CASSIRGANTEAFF. The CDR3 nucleotides read TGTGCCAGTAGTATAAGGGGCGCGAACACTGAAGCTTTCTTT.

This clone appeared once. The rearrangement links TRBV27 to TRBJ2-5; D perhaps matches TRBD1 (5 bases). V was shortened by 2 bases and J by 4 bases, with 8 bases between the two germline ends. CDR1 is MNHEY, CDR2 SMNVEV, per germline (reference sequence). This CDR3 contains 13 residues. The CDR3 DNA reads TGTGCCAGCAGTTTAGTTCAGGGAGAGACCCAGTACTTC. It is translated as CASSLVQGETQYF.

The chain uses TRBV2 and TRBJ2-7; 7 bases agree with TRBD2. This CDR3 comprises 16 residues. The germline V gene encodes CDR1 SNHLY and CDR2 FYNNEI. After removal of 5 bases from V and 2 bases from J, the junction contained 12 bases not matched to a gene. The CDR3 loop reads CASSIGSGTGTYEQYF. Written as DNA, the CDR3 is TGTGCCAGCAGTATCGGGAGCGGGACTGGGACCTACGAGCAGTACTTC.

The chain is built from TRBV19 and TRBJ2-6; 7 bases are shared with TRBD1. The CDR3 runs 14 residues. The V gene end was trimmed by 9 bases and the J gene end by 4 bases; junction bases not matched to a gene: 6. Germline CDR1 LNHDA, CDR2 SQIVND (reference sequence). CDR3 nucleotide sequence: TGTGCCAGACTAAACAGGGGAGGGGCCAACGTCCTGACTTTC. Its protein is CARLNRGGANVLTF.

This clone was seen a few times. A junction end diverges from the germline sequence, so it may reflect a read error. The gene calls are TRBV7-9 and TRBJ2-2, with 10 bases that match TRBD2. CDR3 length equals 19 residues. CDR1 and CDR2 (germline): SEHNR, FQNEAQ (reference sequence). Here the CDR3 reads CSSSLYLLAGRPDTGELFF. The DNA for the CDR3 is TGTTCCAGCAGCTTATATTTACTAGCGGGACGACCCGACACCGGGGAGCTGTTTTTT. The whole variable domain, filled in from reference TRBV7-9 and TRBJ2-2, reads DTGVSQNPRHKITKRGQNVTFRCDPISEHNRLYWYRQTLGQGPEFLTYFQNEAQLEKSRLLSDRFSAERPKGSFSTLEIQRTEQGDSAMYLCSSSLYLLAGRPDTGELFFGEGSRLTVL.